Each of the 2 T cell receptor beta chains below was sequenced from the same sample in a study of graft-versus-host responses after intestinal transplantation. No antigen has been identified for these receptors. Generated by immunoSEQ multiplex PCR, the TCRdb table keeps only in-frame clones and is missing some. The table lists around 70,000 clones, approximately 88% of them singletons. The material was unstimulated CD8+ T cells sorted from spleen or lymph node cells, obtained before intestinal transplant. The receptors were gathered from a human donor who received an intestinal transplant.

Turning to this clone: This specimen includes other DNA sequences encoding the same CDR3. The rearrangement uses TRBV27 and TRBJ1-5; D gene ambiguous. Germline V gives CDR1 MNHEY, CDR2 SMNVEV (reference sequence). V shed 2 bases and J shed 0 bases, with 8 bases lying between them. The CDR3 totals 15 residues. The CDR3 nucleotides are TGTGCCAGCAGTTTAAGAGGAAGTAGCAATCAGCCCCAGCATTTT. This codes for CASSLRGSSNQPQHF.

This clone was seen a few times. The CDR3 region is CASSIGKNEQFF. CDR3 sequence (DNA): TGTGCCAGTAGTATCGGGAAGAATGAGCAGTTCTTC. The V and J genes are TRBV19 and TRBJ2-1, with D possibly matching TRBD2 (5 bases). The CDR3 is made up of 12 amino acids. V was shortened by 3 bases and J by 7 bases, with 7 bases between the two germline ends. Germline V gene data show CDR1 as LNHDA and CDR2 as SQIVND (reference sequence).